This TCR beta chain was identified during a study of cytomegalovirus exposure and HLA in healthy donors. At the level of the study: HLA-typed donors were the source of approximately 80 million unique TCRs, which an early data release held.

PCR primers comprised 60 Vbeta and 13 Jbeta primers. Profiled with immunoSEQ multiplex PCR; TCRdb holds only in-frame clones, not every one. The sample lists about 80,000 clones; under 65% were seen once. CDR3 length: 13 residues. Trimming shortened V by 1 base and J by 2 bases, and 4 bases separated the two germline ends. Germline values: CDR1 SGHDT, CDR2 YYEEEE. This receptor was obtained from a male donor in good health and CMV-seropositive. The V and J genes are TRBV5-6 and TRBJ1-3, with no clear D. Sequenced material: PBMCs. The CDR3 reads CASSLWPGNTIYF. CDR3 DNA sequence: TGTGCCAGCAGCTTGTGGCCTGGAAACACCATATATTTT.